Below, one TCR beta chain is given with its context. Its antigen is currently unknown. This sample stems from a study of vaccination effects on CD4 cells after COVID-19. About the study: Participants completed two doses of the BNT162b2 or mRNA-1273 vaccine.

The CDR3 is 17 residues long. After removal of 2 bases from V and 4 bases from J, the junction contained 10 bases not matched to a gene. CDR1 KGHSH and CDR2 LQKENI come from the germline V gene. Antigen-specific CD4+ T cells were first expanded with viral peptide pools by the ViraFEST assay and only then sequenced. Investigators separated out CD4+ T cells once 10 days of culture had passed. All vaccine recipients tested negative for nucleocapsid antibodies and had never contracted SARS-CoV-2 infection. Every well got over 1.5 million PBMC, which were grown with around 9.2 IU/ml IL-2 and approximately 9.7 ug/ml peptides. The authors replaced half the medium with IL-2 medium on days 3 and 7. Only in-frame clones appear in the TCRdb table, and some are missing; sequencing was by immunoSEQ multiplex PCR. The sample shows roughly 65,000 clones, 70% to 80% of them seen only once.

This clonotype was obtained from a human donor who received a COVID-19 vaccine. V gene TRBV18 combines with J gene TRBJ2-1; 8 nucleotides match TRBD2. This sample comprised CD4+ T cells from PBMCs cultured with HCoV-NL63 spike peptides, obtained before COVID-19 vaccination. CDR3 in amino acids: CASSPFTGLGGYNEQFF. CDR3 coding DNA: TGTGCCAGCTCACCATTCACGGGACTAGGGGGGTACAATGAGCAGTTCTTC. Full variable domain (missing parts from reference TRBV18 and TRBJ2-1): NAGVMQNPRHLVRRRGQEARLRCSPMKGHSHVYWYRQLPEEGLKFMVYLQKENIIDESGMPKERFSAEFPKEGPSILRIQQVVRGDSAAYFCASSPFTGLGGYNEQFFGPGTRLTVL.